These T cell receptor beta chains were read from a single sample in a study of blood T cell repertoires in COVID-19. TCRdb's copy holds only in-frame clones and misses some; the assay was immunoSEQ multiplex PCR. This table holds 75,000 to 95,000 clones, around 79% found once. The sample comprised peripheral blood. Every receptor here comes from a woman older than 75 with active or convalescent COVID-19. The CDR3 runs from the conserved cysteine through the conserved F or W. A D gene is named only where the DNA matches it firmly. Not every row has a clone size; where given, it reads once, few, many or a size class.

few,NA,TRBJ2-1,14,TRBV7-2,TGTGCCAGCAGCTCCCCCTGGGCTAGCGAGAAGCAGTTCTTC,CASSSPWASEKQFF
NA,TRBD1,TRBJ1-2,13,TRBV30,TGTGCCTGGAGCCTACAGGGGAACTATGGCTACACCTTC,CAWSLQGNYGYTF
NA,NA,TRBJ2-5,10,TRBV20-1,TGCAGTGGCACAGAAGAGACCCAGTACTTC,CSGTEETQYF
NA,TRBD2,TRBJ2-1,18,TRBV9,TGTGCCAGCAGTTTGCTAGCGGGGGGCGCCTTCTCCTACAATGAGCAGTTCTTC,CASSLLAGGAFSYNEQFF
NA,NA,TRBJ1-1,13,TRBV5-1,TGCGCCAGCACCAATCCTGGAGGGGCTGAAGCTTTCTTT,CASTNPGGAEAFF
NA,TRBD2,TRBJ2-5,16,TRBV4-3,TGCGCCAGCAGCTACGCAACTAGCGGGGGGCAAGAGACCCAGTACTTC,CASSYATSGGQETQYF
NA,NA,TRBJ1-2,14,TRBV19,TGTGCCAGTAGGCTTATACAGGGATACTATGGCTACACCTTC,CASRLIQGYYGYTF
NA,NA,TRBJ2-1,12,TRBV7-2,TGTGCCAGCAGCTTCCAGGGCAATGAGCAGTTCTTC,CASSFQGNEQFF
NA,TRBD2,TRBJ2-5,15,TRBV29-1,TGCAGCAATCGCGGGGGAGCGGGAGGGCGGGAGACCCAGTACTTC,CSNRGGAGGRETQYF
NA,NA,TRBJ2-5,14,TRBV28,TGTGCCAGCAACTCGGGGGTTGGTTTAGAGACCCAGTACTTC,CASNSGVGLETQYF
NA,NA,TRBJ2-3,15,TRBV2,TGTGCCAGCAGTGCCACGGGGGTCCTCACAGATACGCAGTATTTT,CASSATGVLTDTQYF
NA,NA,TRBJ2-1,14,TRBV5-6,TGTGCCAGCAGCTTGGACGGGATCTACAATGAGCAGTTCTTC,CASSLDGIYNEQFF
NA,TRBD1,TRBJ1-5,15,TRBV18,TGTGCCAGCTCAGCTTACGGGACAGAGAATCAGCCCCAGCATTTT,CASSAYGTENQPQHF
NA,NA,TRBJ2-3,14,TRBV5-1,TGCGCCAGCAGGACAGGGACTAGCACAGATACGCAGTATTTT,CASRTGTSTDTQYF
NA,TRBD2,TRBJ2-5,17,TRBV7-2,TGTGCCAGCAGCTTAGTTAAGATAGCGGGACACCAAGAGACCCAGTACTTC,CASSLVKIAGHQETQYF
NA,NA,TRBJ1-2,13,TRBV5-4,TGTGCCAGCTCAACCGGGGGGGGCTATGGCTACACCTTC,CASSTGGGYGYTF
NA,NA,TRBJ2-2,17,TRBV7-2,TGTGCCAGCAGCTTAGCCTCCGTCGGGGCGAACACCGGGGAGCTGTTTTTT,CASSLASVGANTGELFF
NA,TRBD2,TRBJ2-7,17,TRBV27,TGTGCCAGCAGTCGCCCCCGGTCTAGCGGGAGTAGCTACGAGCAGTACTTC,CASSRPRSSGSSYEQYF
NA,NA,TRBJ2-6,17,TRBV5-6,TGTGCCAGCAGCCCCTCGAGTGGGCTGGCTGGGGCCAACGTCCTGACTTTC,CASSPSSGLAGANVLTF
NA,TRBD1,TRBJ2-7,16,TRBV4-3,TGCGCCAGCAGCCAAGGTCTGGACAGGCAGACCTACGAGCAGTACTTC,CASSQGLDRQTYEQYF
once,NA,TRBJ1-6,15,TRBV19,TGTGCCAGTAACCCCTTAATTGGGGGGAATTCACCCCTCCACTTT,CASNPLIGGNSPLHF
NA,TRBD2,TRBJ2-5,15,TRBV5-1,TGCGCCAGCAGCTTGGATCCAGCGGGGGAAGAGACCCAGTACTTC,CASSLDPAGEETQYF
NA,NA,TRBJ1-2,14,TRBV7-8,TGTGCCAGCAGCTTAGGGGTAGCTGCGTATGGCTACACCTTC,CASSLGVAAYGYTF
NA,TRBD1,TRBJ1-5,15,TRBV4-1,TGCGCCAGCAGCCTTCTTGGACAGGGCAATCAGCCCCAGCATTTT,CASSLLGQGNQPQHF
NA,TRBD1,TRBJ2-7,16,TRBV27,TGTGCCAGCAGTTCAACAAGGACAGGCTCCTACTACGAGCAGTACTTC,CASSSTRTGSYYEQYF
NA,NA,TRBJ1-3,16,TRBV11-1,TGTGCCAGCAGCCATTGGAGGGGAGTCTCTGGAAACACCATATATTTT,CASSHWRGVSGNTIYF
few,TRBD1,TRBJ2-7,13,TRBV24-1,TGTGCCACGCCGGGACAGGGTAACTACGAGCAGTACTTC,CATPGQGNYEQYF
NA,TRBD1,TRBJ2-7,14,TRBV5-6,TGTGCCAGCACGGGACAGGGGGTTTCCTACGAGCAGTACTTC,CASTGQGVSYEQYF
NA,TRBD2,TRBJ2-5,14,TRBV15,TGTGCCACCAGCAGAGATCTGGGGGGGGAGACCCAGTACTTC,CATSRDLGGETQYF
few,TRBD1,TRBJ1-2,16,TRBV5-4,TGTGCCAGCAGCTTTCCGGACAGGGGGCGAAATTATGGCTACACCTTC,CASSFPDRGRNYGYTF
NA,NA,TRBJ1-5,15,TRBV4-3,TGCGCCAGCAGCCAAGATACGATAGGGGTGCAGCCCCAGCATTTT,CASSQDTIGVQPQHF